This T cell receptor beta chain was recorded in a study of CD8 T cells in Susac syndrome. On the study more broadly: Patients with Susac syndrome were therapy-naive, on corticosteroids, or on intravenous immunoglobulin alone at blood draw.

Study-level points and caveats: The CD4+ T cell repertoires in Susac syndrome did not show any clonal expansion.

As for this clonotype: The antigen remains unidentified.

cDNA came from around 0.54 to 1 ug RNA primed by random hexamers. The immunoSEQ assay covered 54 Vbeta and 13 Jbeta segments for CDR3. One entry per CDR3 protein results from TCRdb running MiXCR on the immunoSEQ multiplex PCR reads. The sample records 85,000 to 95,000 distinct CDR3 sequences, roughly 94% being singletons. The V and J ends lost 0 bases and 7 bases respectively, with 18 bases between them. The CDR3 is 15 amino acids. Per the germline V gene, CDR1 is GTSNPN and CDR2 is SVGIG (reference sequence). Negative magnetic isolation gave CD8+ and CD4+ cells; FACS enriched CD8+ TEMRA. This chain links TRBV30 with TRBJ1-2, with a tentative D call TRBD1 (5 bases). Sequenced sample: CD4+ T cells from PBMCs. The receptor was isolated from a human donor with Susac syndrome. CDR3 nucleotides: TGTGCCTGGAGTGTAGCGGGACCCGGGAGTTCTGGCTACACCTTC. Its protein is CAWSVAGPGSSGYTF.